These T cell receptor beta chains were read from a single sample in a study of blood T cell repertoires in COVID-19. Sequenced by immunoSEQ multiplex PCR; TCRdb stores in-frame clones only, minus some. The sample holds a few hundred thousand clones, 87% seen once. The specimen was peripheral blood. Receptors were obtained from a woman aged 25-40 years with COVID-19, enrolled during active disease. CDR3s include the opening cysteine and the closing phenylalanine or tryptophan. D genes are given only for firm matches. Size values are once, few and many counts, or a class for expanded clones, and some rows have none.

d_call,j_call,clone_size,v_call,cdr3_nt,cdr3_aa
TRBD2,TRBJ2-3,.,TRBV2,TGTGCCAGCACCCAGCTCGCGGGGGGCACAGATACGCAGTATTTT,CASTQLAGGTDTQYF
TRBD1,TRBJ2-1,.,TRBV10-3,TGTGCCATCAGTGAGGCATCCTCCGGGACAGGGGTCTACAATGAGCAGTTCTTC,CAISEASSGTGVYNEQFF
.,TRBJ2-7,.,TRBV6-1,TGTGCCAGCAGTGAAATCGGGAGTGGGTACGAGCAGTACTTC,CASSEIGSGYEQYF
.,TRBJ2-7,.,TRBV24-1,TGTGCCACCAGTGACACAGGGCGGTCCTACGAGCAGTACTTC,CATSDTGRSYEQYF
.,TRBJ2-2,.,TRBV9,TGTGCCAGCAGCTGGTCAGGGGCCGGGGAGCTGTTTTTT,CASSWSGAGELFF
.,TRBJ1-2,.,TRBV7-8,TGTGCCAGCAGCTTAGTGCGTGATGGCTACACCTTC,CASSLVRDGYTF
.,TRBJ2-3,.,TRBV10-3,TGTGCCATCAGGACTACCCCAAACGCAGATACGCAGTATTTT,CAIRTTPNADTQYF
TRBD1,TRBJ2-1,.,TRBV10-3,TGTGCCATTATATTTGACAGGGCCAATGAGCAGTTCTTC,CAIIFDRANEQFF
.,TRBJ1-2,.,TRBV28,TGTGCCAGCAGAAAACAGGGTACGGGGTATGGCTACACCTTC,CASRKQGTGYGYTF
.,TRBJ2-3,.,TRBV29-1,TGCAGCGTTGAACCGAGACAGGGTGGGTGGCGGGACGGGGGCACAGATACGCAGTATTTT,CSVEPRQGGWRDGGTDTQYF
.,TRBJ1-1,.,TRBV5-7,TGTGCCAGCAGCACGGGGGAGAGGTACACTGAAGCTTTCTTT,CASSTGERYTEAFF
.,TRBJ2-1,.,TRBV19,TGTGCCAGTAGTATTGAGGGTTCCTACAATGAGCAGTTCTTC,CASSIEGSYNEQFF
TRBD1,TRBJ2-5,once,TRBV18,TGTGCCAGCTCACCATACAGGGGGCAGGGAGAGACCCAGTACTTC,CASSPYRGQGETQYF
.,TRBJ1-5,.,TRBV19,TGTGCCAGTAGGCTTGACAGGAGCTCCAATCAGCCCCAGCATTTT,CASRLDRSSNQPQHF
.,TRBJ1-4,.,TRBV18,TGTGCCAGCTCACCGACCCCCGCGGATGAAAAACTGTTTTTT,CASSPTPADEKLFF
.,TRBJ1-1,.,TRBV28,TGTGCCAGCAGTTTTTTGGGCAGCCAAGCTTTCTTT,CASSFLGSQAFF
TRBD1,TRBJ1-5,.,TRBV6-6,TGTGCCAGCAGTTACTTTCAACAGGGGCGGTATCAGCCCCAGCATTTT,CASSYFQQGRYQPQHF
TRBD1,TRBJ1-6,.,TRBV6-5,TGTGCCAGCAGTTACGCAGGGGGCGATAATTCACCCCTCCACTTT,CASSYAGGDNSPLHF
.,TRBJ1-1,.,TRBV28,TGTGCCAGCATTACAAGGGGAGGGAACACTGAAGCTTTCTTT,CASITRGGNTEAFF
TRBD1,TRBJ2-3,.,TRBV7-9,TGTGCCAGCAGCTCGTTGGGACAGGGGGGAGATACGCAGTATTTT,CASSSLGQGGDTQYF
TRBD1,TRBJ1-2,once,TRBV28,TGTGCCAGCAGTTCCCATATAACAGGGGTTACGTATGGCTACACCTTC,CASSSHITGVTYGYTF
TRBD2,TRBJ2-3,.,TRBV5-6,TGTGCCAGCAGCTTCGCGGGAGGAGTGGGAGATACGCAGTATTTT,CASSFAGGVGDTQYF